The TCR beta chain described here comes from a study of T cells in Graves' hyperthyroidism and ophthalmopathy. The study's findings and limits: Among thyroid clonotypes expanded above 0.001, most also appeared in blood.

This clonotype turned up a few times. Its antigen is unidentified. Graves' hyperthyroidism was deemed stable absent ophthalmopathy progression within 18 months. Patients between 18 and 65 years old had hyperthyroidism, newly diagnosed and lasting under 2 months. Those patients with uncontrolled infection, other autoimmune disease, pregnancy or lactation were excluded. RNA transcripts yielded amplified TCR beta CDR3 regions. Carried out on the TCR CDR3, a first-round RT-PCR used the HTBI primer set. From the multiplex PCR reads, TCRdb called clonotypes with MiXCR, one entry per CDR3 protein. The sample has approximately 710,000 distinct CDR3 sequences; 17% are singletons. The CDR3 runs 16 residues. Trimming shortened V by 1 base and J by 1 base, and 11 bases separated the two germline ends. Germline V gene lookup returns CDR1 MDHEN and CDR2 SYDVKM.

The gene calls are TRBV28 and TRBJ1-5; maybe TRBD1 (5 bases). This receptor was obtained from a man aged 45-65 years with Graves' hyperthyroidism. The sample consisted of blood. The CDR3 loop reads CASSLSWTQSNQPQHF. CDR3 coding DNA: TGTGCCAGCAGTTTATCGTGGACACAAAGCAATCAGCCCCAGCATTTT. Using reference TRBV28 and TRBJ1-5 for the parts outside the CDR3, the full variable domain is DVKVTQSSRYLVKRTGEKVFLECVQDMDHENMFWYRQDPGLGLRLIYFSYDVKMKEKGDIPEGYSVSREKKERFSLILESASTNQTSMYLCASSLSWTQSNQPQHFGDGTRLSIL.